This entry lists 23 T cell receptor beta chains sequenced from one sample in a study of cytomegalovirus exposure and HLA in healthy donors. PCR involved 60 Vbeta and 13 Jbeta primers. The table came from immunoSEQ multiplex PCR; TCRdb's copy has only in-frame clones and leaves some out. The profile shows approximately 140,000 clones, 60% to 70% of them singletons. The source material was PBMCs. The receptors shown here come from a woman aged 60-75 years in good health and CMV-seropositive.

The CDR3 nucleotides are TGTGCCAGCAGCTATCGACAGTATCAGGGTTCACCCCTCCACTTT. Translated, it gives CASSYRQYQGSPLHF. The gene calls are TRBV5-7 and TRBJ1-6; D is possibly TRBD1 (5 bases). TRBV5-7 is an ORF, and what it does is uncertain. This CDR3 has 15 residues. The germline V and J ends were trimmed by 3 bases and 9 bases, with 16 bases remaining between them.

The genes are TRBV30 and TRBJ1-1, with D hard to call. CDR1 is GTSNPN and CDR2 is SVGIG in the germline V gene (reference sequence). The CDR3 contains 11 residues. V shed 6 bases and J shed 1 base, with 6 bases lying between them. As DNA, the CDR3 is TGTGCCTGTGACAAGAACACTGAAGCTTTCTTT. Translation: CACDKNTEAFF.

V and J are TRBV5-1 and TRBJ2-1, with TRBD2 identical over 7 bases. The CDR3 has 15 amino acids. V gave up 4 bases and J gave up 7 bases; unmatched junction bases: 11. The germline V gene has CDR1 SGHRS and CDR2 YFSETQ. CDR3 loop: CASSPGTTMGNEQFF. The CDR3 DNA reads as TGCGCCAGCAGCCCCGGGACTACCATGGGTAATGAGCAGTTCTTC.

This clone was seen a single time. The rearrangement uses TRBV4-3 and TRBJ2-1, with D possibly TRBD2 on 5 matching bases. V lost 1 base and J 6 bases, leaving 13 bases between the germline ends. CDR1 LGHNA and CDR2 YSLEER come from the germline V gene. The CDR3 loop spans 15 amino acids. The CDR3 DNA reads TGCGCCAGCAGCCAAGGGGAAGGGAGAGGCAATGAGCAGTTCTTC. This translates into CASSQGEGRGNEQFF.

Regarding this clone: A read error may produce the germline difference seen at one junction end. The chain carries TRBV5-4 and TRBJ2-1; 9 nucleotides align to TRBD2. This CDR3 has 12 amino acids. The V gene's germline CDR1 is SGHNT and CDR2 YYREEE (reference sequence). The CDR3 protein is CASSPVAGEQLF. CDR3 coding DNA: TGTGCCAGCAGTCCGGTAGCGGGGGAGCAGCTCTTC.

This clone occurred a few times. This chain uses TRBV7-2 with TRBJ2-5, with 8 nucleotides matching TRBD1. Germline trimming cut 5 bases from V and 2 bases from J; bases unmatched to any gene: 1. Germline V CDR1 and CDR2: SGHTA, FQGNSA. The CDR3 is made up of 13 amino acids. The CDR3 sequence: CASSQGAQETQYF. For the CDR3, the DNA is TGTGCCAGCAGCCAGGGGGCACAAGAGACCCAGTACTTC.

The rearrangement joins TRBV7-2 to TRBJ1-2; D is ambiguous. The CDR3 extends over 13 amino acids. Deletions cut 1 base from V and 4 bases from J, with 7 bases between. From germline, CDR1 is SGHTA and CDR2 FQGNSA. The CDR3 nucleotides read TGTGCCAGCAGCTTAGGCCTCAGCTATGGCTACACCTTC. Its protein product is CASSLGLSYGYTF.

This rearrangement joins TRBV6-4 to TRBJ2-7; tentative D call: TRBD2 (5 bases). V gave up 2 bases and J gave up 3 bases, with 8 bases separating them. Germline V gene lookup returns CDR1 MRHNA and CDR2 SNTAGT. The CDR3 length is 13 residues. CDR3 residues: CASSDERSYEQYF. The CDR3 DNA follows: TGTGCCAGCAGTGACGAGCGGAGCTACGAGCAGTACTTC.

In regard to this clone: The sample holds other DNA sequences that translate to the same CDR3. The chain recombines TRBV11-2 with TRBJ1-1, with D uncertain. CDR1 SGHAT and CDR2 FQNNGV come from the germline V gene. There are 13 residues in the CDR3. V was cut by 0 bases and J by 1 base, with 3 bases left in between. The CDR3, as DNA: TGTGCCAGCAGCTTAGATAGGAACACTGAAGCTTTCTTT. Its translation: CASSLDRNTEAFF.

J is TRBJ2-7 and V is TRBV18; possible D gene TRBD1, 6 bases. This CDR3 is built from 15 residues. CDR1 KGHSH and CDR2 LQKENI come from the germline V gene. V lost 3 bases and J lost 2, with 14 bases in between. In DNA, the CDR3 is TGTGCCAGCTCACCCATGGCAGGGGAAGCCTACGAGCAGTACTTC. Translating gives CASSPMAGEAYEQYF.

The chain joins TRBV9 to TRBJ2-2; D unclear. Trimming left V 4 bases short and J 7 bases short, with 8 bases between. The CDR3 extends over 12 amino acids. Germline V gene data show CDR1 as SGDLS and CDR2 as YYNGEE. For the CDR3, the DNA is TGTGCCAGCAGCCCTGGAGTCGGGGAGCTGTTTTTT. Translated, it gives CASSPGVGELFF.

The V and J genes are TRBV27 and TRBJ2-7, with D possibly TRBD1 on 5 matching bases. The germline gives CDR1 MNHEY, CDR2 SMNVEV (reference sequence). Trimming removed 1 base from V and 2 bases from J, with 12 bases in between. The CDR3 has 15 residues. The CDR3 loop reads CASSLFVAGTYEQYF. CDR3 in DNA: TGTGCCAGCAGTTTATTTGTGGCAGGGACCTACGAGCAGTACTTC.

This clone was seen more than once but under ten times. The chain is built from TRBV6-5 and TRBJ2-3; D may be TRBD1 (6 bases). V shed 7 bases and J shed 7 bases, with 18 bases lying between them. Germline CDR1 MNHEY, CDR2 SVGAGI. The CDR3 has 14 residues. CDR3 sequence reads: CASTQLSGTHTQYF. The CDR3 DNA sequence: TGTGCCAGCACCCAGCTGTCGGGGACACATACGCAGTATTTT.

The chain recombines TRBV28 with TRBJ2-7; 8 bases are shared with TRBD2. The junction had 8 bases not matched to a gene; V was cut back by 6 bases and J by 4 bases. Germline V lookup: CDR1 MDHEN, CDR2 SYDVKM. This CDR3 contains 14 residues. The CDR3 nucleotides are TGTGCCAGCAGGCCCAGCGGGAGAGGTTACGAGCAGTACTTC. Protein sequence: CASRPSGRGYEQYF.

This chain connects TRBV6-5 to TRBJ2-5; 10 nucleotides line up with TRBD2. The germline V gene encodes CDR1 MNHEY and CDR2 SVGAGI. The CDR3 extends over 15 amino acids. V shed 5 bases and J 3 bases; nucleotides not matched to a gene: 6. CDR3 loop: CASSGQLAGKETQYF. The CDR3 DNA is TGTGCCAGCAGTGGGCAACTAGCGGGGAAAGAGACCCAGTACTTC.

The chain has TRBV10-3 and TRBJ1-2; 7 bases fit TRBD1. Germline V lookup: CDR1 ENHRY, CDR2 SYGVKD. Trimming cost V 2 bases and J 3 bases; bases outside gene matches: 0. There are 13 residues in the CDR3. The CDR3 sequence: CAISETGDYGYTF. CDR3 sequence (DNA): TGTGCCATCAGTGAGACAGGGGACTATGGCTACACCTTC.

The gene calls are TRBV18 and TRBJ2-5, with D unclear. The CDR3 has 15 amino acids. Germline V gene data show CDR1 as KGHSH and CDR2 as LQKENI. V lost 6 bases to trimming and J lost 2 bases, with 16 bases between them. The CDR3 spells CASSPALERQETQYF. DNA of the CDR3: TGTGCCAGCTCCCCCGCCTTAGAGAGGCAAGAGACCCAGTACTTC.

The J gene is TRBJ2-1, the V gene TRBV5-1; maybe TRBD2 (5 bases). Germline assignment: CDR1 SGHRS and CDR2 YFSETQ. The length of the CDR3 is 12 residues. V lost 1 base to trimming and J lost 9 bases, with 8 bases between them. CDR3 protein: CASSLNSGEQFF. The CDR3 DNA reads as TGCGCCAGCAGCTTGAACAGCGGTGAGCAGTTCTTC.

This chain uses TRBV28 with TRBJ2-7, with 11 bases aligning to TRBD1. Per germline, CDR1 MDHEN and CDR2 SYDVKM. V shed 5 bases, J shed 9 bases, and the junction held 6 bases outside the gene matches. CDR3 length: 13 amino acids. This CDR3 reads CASSPGQGGGQYF. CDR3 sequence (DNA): TGTGCCAGCAGTCCGGGACAGGGGGGAGGGCAGTACTTC.

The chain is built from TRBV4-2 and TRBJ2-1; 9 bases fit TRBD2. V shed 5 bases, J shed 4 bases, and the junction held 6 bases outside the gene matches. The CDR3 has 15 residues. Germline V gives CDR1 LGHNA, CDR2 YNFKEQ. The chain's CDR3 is CASSAQREAYNEQFF. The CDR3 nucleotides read TGTGCCAGCAGCGCGCAGCGGGAGGCTTACAATGAGCAGTTCTTC.

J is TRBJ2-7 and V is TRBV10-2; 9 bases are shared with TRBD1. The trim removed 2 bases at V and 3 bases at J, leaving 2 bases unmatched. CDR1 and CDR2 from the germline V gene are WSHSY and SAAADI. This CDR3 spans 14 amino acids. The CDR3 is CASSEPGQGYEQYF. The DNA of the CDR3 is TGCGCCAGCAGTGAGCCGGGACAGGGCTACGAGCAGTACTTC.

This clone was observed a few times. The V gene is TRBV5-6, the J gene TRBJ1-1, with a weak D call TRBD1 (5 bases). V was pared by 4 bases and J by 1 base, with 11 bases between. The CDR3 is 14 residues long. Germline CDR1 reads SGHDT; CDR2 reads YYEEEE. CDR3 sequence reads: CASSQGQRNTEAFF. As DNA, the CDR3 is TGTGCCAGCAGCCAAGGACAAAGGAACACTGAAGCTTTCTTT.

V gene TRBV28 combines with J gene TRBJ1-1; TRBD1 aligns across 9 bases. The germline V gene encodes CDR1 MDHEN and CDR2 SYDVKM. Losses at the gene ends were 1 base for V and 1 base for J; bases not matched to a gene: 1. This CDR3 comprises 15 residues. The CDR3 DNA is TGTGCCAGCAGTTTATTGACAGGGGGGAACACTGAAGCTTTCTTT. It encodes CASSLLTGGNTEAFF.